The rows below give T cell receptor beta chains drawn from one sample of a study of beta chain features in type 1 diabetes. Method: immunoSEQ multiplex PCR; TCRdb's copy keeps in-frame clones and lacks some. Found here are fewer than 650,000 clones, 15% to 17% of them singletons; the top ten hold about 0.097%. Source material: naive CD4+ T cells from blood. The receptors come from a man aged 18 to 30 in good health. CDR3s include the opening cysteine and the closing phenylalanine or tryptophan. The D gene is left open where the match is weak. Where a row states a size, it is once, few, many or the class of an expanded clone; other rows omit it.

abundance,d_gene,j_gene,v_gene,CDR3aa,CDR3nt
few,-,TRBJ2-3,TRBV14,CASSQDLGVDTQYF,TGTGCCAGCAGCCAAGATCTCGGGGTTGATACGCAGTATTTT
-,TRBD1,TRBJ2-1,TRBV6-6,CASSYGTGSDNEQFF,TGTGCCAGCAGTTACGGGACAGGGAGCGACAATGAGCAGTTCTTC
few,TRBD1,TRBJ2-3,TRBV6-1,CASRDRGSTDTQYF,TGTGCCAGCAGGGACAGGGGCAGCACAGATACGCAGTATTTT
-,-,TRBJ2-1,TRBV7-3,CASSRDWSSYNEQFF,TGTGCCAGCAGCCGGGACTGGAGCTCCTACAATGAGCAGTTCTTC
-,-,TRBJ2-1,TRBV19,CASNVGDASSYNEQFF,TGTGCCAGTAATGTCGGGGACGCCTCCTCCTACAATGAGCAGTTCTTC
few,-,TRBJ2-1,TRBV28,CASSAYAGEQFF,TGTGCCAGCAGTGCCTATGCTGGTGAGCAGTTCTTC
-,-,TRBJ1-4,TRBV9,CASSAEAGVGEKLFF,TGTGCCAGCAGCGCCGAGGCAGGGGTTGGTGAAAAACTGTTTTTT
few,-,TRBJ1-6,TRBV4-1,CASSQDPRMTSPLHF,TGCGCCAGCAGCCAAGATCCCAGAATGACGTCACCCCTCCACTTT
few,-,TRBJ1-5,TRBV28,CASSLRPGNQPQHF,TGTGCCAGCAGTTTACGACCTGGCAATCAGCCCCAGCATTTT
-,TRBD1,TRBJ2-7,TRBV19,CASARQGGSYEQYF,TGTGCCAGCGCCAGACAGGGGGGCTCCTACGAGCAGTACTTC
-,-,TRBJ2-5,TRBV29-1,CSVAPQETQYF,TGCAGCGTTGCTCCCCAAGAGACCCAGTACTTC
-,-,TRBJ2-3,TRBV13,CASSQTRSTDTQYF,TGTGCCAGCAGCCAGACTAGAAGCACAGATACGCAGTATTTT
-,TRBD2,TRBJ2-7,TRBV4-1,CASSQGPGLGEYEQYF,TGCGCCAGCAGCCAAGGACCGGGACTAGGGGAGTACGAGCAGTACTTC
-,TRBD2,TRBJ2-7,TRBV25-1,CASSETSGRKMAYEQYF,TGCGCCAGCAGTGAAACTAGCGGGAGGAAAATGGCCTACGAGCAGTACTTC
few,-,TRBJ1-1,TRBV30,CAWDRSGAFF,TGTGCCTGGGACAGGTCGGGGGCTTTCTTT
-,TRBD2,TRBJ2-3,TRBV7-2,CASSPRLAGVDTQYF,TGTGCCAGCAGCCCGAGACTAGCGGGGGTAGATACGCAGTATTTT
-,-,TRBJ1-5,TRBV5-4,CASSLGTEVSQPQHF,TGTGCCAGCAGCTTGGGGACCGAGGTCAGTCAGCCCCAGCATTTT
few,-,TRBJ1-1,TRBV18,CASSPVGQNVEAFF,TGTGCCAGCTCACCCGTCGGACAGAACGTTGAAGCTTTCTTT
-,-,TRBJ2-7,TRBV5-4,CASSPGGGQPYEQYF,TGTGCCAGCAGCCCGGGCGGGGGACAGCCCTACGAGCAGTACTTC
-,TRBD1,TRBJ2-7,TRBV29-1,CSVVGDRVSEQYF,TGCAGCGTTGTCGGAGACAGGGTATCCGAGCAGTACTTC
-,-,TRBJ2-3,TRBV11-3,CASSSASTDTQYF,TGTGCCAGCAGCTCCGCATCCACAGATACGCAGTATTTT
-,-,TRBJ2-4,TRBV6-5,CASSYSKGGQNIQYF,TGTGCCAGCAGTTACTCGAAGGGGGGGCAAAACATTCAGTACTTC
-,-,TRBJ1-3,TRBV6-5,CATTSLRDTIYF,TGTGCCACCACTTCCCTACGGGACACCATATATTTT
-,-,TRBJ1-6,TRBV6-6,CASSYSIWGHNSPLHF,TGTGCCAGCAGTTACTCGATCTGGGGGCACAATTCACCCCTCCACTTT